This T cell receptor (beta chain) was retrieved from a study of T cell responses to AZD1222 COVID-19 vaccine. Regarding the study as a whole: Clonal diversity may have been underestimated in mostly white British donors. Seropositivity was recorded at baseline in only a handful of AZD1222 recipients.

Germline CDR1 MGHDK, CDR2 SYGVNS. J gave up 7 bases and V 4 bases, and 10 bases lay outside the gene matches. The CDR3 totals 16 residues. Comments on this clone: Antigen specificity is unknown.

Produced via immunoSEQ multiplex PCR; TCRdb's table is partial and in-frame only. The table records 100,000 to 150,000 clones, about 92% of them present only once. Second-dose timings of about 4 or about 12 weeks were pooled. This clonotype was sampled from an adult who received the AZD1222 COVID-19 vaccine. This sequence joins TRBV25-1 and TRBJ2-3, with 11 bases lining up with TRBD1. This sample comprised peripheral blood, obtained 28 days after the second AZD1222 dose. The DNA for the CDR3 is TGTGCCAGCAGTGGACCACGGACAGGGGGCAAGAATACGCAGTATTTT. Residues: CASSGPRTGGKNTQYF.